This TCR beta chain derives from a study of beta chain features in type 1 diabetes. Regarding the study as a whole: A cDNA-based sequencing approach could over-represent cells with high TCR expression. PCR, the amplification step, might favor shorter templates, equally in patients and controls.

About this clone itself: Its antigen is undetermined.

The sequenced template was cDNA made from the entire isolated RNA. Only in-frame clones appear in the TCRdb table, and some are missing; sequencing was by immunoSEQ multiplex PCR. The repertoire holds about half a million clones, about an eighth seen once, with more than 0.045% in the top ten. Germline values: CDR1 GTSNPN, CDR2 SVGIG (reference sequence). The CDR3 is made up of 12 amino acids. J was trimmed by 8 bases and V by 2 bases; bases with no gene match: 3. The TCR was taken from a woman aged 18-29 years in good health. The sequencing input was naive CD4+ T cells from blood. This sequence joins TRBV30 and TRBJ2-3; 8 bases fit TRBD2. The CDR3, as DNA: TGTGCCTGGAGTAGGACTAGCAGTACGCAGTATTTT. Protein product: CAWSRTSSTQYF.